One sample yielded the 15 T cell receptor beta chains listed below, sequenced in a study of blood T cell repertoires in COVID-19. Measured with immunoSEQ multiplex PCR; TCRdb has only the in-frame clones, and not every one. The sample lists 75,000 or so clones; approximately 78% were seen once. What was sequenced was peripheral blood. The receptors here all came from an older woman with acute or convalescent COVID-19.

The chain joins TRBV4-1 to TRBJ2-7; 12 nucleotides match TRBD2. Germline CDR1 reads MGHRA; CDR2 reads YSYEKL. The CDR3 length is 18 residues. Trimming removed 4 bases from V and 7 bases from J; junction bases left unmatched: 17. The CDR3 region is CASSRDASTLAGGREQYF. In DNA, the CDR3 is TGCGCCAGCAGCCGGGACGCTTCCACCCTAGCGGGAGGGAGGGAGCAGTACTTC.

This chain joins TRBV7-2 and TRBJ2-3, with D maybe TRBD2 (6 bases). The germline V gene has CDR1 SGHTA and CDR2 FQGNSA. Trimming cost V 5 bases and J 2 bases, with 17 bases left between them. The CDR3 covers 16 residues. The CDR3 here is CASSPRRALPTDTQYF. CDR3 DNA: TGTGCCAGCAGCCCTCGGAGGGCCCTACCCACAGATACGCAGTATTTT.

The genes are TRBV27 and TRBJ1-2; tentative D call: TRBD1 (5 bases). Trimming removed 4 bases from V and 8 bases from J, with 14 bases in between. The CDR3 is made up of 13 amino acids. The V gene's germline CDR1 is MNHEY and CDR2 SMNVEV (reference sequence). The DNA of the CDR3 is TGTGCCAGCAGTTCCAGGGATTCGTTCGGCTACACCTTC. Its translation: CASSSRDSFGYTF.

The V call is TRBV7-3, the J call TRBJ2-1; possible D gene TRBD1, 6 bases. This CDR3 contains 14 residues. V was pared by 5 bases and J by 1 base, with 9 bases between. CDR1 is SGHTA and CDR2 is FQGTGA in the germline V gene. The CDR3 reads CASSQDSSYNEQFF. The CDR3 nucleotides read TGTGCCAGCAGCCAGGACAGTTCCTACAATGAGCAGTTCTTC.

This chain's CDR3 is CASSATRGDTQYF. CDR3 bases: TGTGCCAGCAGCGCGACCCGCGGAGATACGCAGTATTTT. The gene calls are TRBV7-3 and TRBJ2-3; D uncertain. CDR1 and CDR2 from the germline V gene are SGHTA and FQGTGA. Trimming removed 5 bases at V and 5 bases at J, with 11 bases between. The CDR3 is 13 residues long.

This chain uses TRBV6-5 with TRBJ1-1, with a weak D call TRBD1 (5 bases). This CDR3 is built from 14 residues. Looked up from germline, CDR1 is MNHEY and CDR2 is SVGAGI. The V and J ends lost 6 bases and 6 bases respectively, with 17 bases between them. This CDR3 reads CASSWDGRRPEAFF. For the CDR3, the DNA is TGTGCCAGCAGCTGGGACGGGAGGAGACCTGAAGCTTTCTTT.

This chain connects TRBV5-4 to TRBJ2-3; D is ambiguous. The CDR3 contains 14 residues. CDR1 is SGHNT, CDR2 YYREEE, per germline (reference sequence). Trimming shortened V by 5 bases and J by 2 bases, and 12 bases separated the two germline ends. CDR3 in DNA: TGTGCCAGCAGGTCATGGGCCAACACAGATACGCAGTATTTT. It specifies CASRSWANTDTQYF.

The gene calls are TRBV5-1 and TRBJ2-7, with TRBD2 matching over 9 bases. The V gene end was trimmed by 5 bases and the J gene end by 5 bases; junction bases not matched to a gene: 8. CDR3 size: 14 residues. The V gene's germline CDR1 is SGHRS and CDR2 YFSETQ. For the CDR3, the DNA is TGCGCCAGCAGGCGGGAGGGCTACCTGAACGAGCAGTACTTC. Its protein product is CASRREGYLNEQYF.

This clone was detected many times. Here the CDR3 DNA reads TGTGCCAGTAGTATCGGGCAGGGGTACTCTTATAGCAATCAGCCCCAGCATTTT. It encodes CASSIGQGYSYSNQPQHF. The rearrangement joins TRBV19 to TRBJ1-5; the D gene is possibly TRBD1 (6 bases). V lost 3 bases and J lost 0, with 18 bases in between. CDR1 and CDR2 (germline): LNHDA, SQIVND (reference sequence). This CDR3 is built from 18 residues.

CDR3 nucleotides: TGTGCCAGCAGTAGAACAGGGGGAACCTACAATGAGCAGTTCTTC. Translation: CASSRTGGTYNEQFF. The chain couples TRBV27 to TRBJ2-1, with 8 bases fitting TRBD1. Germline V gene sequence: CDR1 MNHEY, CDR2 SMNVEV (reference sequence). J lost 2 bases, V lost 5 bases, and 5 bases had no gene match. The CDR3 sequence is 15 residues long.

The chain combines TRBV7-2 with TRBJ2-7; TRBD2 aligns across 11 bases. The ends lost 0 bases at V and 3 bases at J; junction bases unmatched: 7. This CDR3 is built from 17 residues. Germline values: CDR1 SGHTA, CDR2 FQGNSA. The CDR3 loop reads CASSLAPPGTSGYEQYF. In DNA, the CDR3 is TGTGCCAGCAGCTTAGCTCCTCCCGGGACTAGCGGCTACGAGCAGTACTTC.

The chain has TRBV14 and TRBJ2-7, with D possibly being TRBD1 (6 bases). The CDR3 is made up of 12 amino acids. Germline V CDR1 and CDR2: SGHDN, FVKESK. Trimming pared 9 bases from V and 2 bases from J, leaving 11 bases between. The CDR3 sequence: CASTGTTYEQYF. The CDR3 DNA reads as TGTGCCAGTACCGGGACAACCTACGAGCAGTACTTC.

Remarks on this clone: The junction departs from germline at one end; a sequencing error may be responsible. The gene calls are TRBV3-1 (or the pseudogene TRBV3-2) and TRBJ1-4; 8 bases align to TRBD1. The CDR3 covers 15 residues. Germline V CDR1 and CDR2: LGHDT, YNNKEL (reference sequence). The CDR3 region has the DNA TGTGCCAGCAGGCGCAACAGGGGGGCTAATGAAAAGCTGTTTTTT. It translates to CASRRNRGANEKLFF.

The gene calls are TRBV19 and TRBJ1-1, with D possibly matching TRBD1 (5 bases). This CDR3 region has 15 residues. CDR1 is LNHDA, CDR2 SQIVND, per germline (reference sequence). V gave up 4 bases and J gave up 5 bases, with 17 bases separating them. The CDR3, as DNA: TGTGCCAGTAGTACACGACAGAGATCGGTAACTGAAGCTTTCTTT. This codes for CASSTRQRSVTEAFF.

The J gene is TRBJ1-2, the V gene TRBV5-4, with TRBD1 identical over 10 bases. The V gene's germline CDR1 is SGHNT and CDR2 YYREEE (reference sequence). This CDR3 is 17 amino acids long. The V segment lost 0 bases and the J segment 8 bases; nucleotides outside the gene matches: 13. The DNA of the CDR3 is TGTGCCAGCAGCTTGGTTGGGTGGATCGGGACAGGGGACGGCTACACCTTC. This encodes CASSLVGWIGTGDGYTF. Variable domain in full (rest from reference TRBV5-4 and TRBJ1-2): ETGVTQSPTHLIKTRGQQVTLRCSSQSGHNTVSWYQQALGQGPQFIFQYYREEENGRGNFPPRFSGLQFPNYSSELNVNALELDDSALYLCASSLVGWIGTGDGYTFGSGTRLTVV.